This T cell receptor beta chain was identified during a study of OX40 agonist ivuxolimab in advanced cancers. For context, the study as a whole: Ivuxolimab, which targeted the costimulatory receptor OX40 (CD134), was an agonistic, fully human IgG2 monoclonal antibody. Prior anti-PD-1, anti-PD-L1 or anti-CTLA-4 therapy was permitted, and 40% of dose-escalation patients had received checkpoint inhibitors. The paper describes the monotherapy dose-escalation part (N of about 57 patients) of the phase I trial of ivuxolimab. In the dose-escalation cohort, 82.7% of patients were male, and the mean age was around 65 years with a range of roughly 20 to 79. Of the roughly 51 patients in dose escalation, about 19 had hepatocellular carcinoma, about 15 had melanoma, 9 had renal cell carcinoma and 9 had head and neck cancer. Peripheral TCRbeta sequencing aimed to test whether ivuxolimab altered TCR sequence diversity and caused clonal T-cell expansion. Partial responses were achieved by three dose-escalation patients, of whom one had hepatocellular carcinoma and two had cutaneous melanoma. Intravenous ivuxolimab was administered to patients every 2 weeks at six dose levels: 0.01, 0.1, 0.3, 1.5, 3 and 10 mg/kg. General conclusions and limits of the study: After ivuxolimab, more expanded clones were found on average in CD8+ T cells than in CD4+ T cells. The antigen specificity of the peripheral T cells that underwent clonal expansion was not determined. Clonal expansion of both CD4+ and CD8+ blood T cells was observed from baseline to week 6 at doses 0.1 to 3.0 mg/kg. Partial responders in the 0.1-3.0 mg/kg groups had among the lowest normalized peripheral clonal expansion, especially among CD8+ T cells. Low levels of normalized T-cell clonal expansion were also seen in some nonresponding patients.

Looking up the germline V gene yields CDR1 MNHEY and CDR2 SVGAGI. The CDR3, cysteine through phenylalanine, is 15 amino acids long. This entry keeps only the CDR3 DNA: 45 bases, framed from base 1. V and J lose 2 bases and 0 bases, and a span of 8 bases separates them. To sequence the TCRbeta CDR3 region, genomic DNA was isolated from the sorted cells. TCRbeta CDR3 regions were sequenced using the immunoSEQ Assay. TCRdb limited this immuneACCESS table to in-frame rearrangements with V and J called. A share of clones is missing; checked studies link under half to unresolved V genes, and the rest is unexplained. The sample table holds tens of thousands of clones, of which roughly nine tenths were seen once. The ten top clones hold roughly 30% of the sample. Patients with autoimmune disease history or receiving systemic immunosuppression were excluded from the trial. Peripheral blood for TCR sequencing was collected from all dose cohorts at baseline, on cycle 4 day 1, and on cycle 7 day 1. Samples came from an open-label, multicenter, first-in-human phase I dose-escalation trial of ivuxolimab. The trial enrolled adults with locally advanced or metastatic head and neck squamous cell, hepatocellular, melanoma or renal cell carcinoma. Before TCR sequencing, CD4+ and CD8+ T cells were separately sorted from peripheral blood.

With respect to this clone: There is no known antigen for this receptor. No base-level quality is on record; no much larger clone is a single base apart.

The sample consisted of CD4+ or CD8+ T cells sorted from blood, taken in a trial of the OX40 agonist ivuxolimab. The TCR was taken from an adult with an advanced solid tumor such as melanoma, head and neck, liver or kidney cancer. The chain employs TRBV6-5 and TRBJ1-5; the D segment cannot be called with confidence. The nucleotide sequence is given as TGTGCCAGCAGTTACGGGCTAGGTAGCAATCAGCCCCAGCATTTT. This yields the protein CASSYGLGSNQPQHF.